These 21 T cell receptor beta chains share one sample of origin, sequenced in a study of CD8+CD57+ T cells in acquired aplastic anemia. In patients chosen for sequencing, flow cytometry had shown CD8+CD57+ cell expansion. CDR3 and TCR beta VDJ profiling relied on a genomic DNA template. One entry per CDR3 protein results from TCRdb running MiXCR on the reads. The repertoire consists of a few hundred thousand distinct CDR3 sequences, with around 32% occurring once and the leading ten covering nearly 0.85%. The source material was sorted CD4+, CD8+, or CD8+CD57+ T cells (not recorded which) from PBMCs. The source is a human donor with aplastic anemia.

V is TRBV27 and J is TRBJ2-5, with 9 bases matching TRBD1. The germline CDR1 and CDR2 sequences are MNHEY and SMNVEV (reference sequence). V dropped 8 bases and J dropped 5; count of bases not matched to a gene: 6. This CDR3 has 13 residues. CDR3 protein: CASGQGIRETQYF. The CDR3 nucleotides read TGTGCCAGCGGACAGGGGATCAGGGAGACCCAGTACTTC.

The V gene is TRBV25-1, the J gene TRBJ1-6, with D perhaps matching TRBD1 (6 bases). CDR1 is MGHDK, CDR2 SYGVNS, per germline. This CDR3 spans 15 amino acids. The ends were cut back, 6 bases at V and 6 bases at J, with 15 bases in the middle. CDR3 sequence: CASRNPGHLNSPLHF. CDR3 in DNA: TGTGCCAGCAGGAACCCGGGACACCTTAATTCACCCCTCCACTTT.

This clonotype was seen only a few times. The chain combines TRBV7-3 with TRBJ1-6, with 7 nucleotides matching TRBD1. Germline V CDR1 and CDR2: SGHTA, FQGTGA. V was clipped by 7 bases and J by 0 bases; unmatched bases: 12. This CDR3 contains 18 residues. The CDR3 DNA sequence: TGTGCCAGCACCGGACAGGTAAAACCTCGCTCCTATAATTCACCCCTCCACTTT. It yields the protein CASTGQVKPRSYNSPLHF.

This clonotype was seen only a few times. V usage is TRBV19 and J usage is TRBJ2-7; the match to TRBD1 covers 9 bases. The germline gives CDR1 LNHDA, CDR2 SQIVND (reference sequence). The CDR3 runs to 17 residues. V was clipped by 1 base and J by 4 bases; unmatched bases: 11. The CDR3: CASSIGGGQGIRYEQYF. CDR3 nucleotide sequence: TGTGCCAGTAGTATAGGTGGAGGACAGGGGATAAGGTACGAGCAGTACTTC.

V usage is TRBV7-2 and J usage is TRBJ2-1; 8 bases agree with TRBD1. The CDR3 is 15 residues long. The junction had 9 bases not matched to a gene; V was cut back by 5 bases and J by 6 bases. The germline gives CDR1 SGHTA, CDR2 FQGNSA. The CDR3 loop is CASSRQRTGSNEQFF. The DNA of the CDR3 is TGTGCCAGCAGCCGCCAGAGGACAGGGAGCAATGAGCAGTTCTTC.

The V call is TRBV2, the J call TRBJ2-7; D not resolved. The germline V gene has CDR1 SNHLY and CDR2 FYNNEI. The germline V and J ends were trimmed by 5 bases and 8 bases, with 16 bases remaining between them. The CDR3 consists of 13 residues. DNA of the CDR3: TGTGCCAGCAGTTTTGTAGCTAGTAATAAGCAGTACTTC. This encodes CASSFVASNKQYF.

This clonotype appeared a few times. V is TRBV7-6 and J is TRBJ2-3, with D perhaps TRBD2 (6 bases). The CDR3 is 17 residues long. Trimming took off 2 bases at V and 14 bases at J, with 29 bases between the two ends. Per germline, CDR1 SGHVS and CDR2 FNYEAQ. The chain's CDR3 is CASSLSAAGSFLRVRYF. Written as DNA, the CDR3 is TGTGCCAGCAGCTTAAGCGCGGCGGGGAGTTTTCTCAGAGTTAGGTATTTT.

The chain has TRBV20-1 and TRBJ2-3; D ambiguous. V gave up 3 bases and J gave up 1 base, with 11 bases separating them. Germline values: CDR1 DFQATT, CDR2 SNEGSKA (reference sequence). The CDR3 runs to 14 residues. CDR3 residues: CSARLIGGTDTQYF. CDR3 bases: TGCAGTGCTAGGCTTATAGGAGGCACAGATACGCAGTATTTT.

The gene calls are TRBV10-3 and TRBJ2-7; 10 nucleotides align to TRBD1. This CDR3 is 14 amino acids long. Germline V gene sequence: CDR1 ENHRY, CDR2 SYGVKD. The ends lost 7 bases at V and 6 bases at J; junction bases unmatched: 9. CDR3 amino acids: CAIKVGTGDLEQYF. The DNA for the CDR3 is TGTGCCATCAAGGTCGGGACAGGGGATCTCGAGCAGTACTTC.

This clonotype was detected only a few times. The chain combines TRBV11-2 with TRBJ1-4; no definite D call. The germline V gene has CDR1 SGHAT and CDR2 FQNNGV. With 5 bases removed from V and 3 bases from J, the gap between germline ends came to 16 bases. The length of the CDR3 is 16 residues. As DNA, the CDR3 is TGTGCCAGCAGCCAAGCTGGGGTGCTGGCTAATGAAAAACTGTTTTTT. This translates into CASSQAGVLANEKLFF.

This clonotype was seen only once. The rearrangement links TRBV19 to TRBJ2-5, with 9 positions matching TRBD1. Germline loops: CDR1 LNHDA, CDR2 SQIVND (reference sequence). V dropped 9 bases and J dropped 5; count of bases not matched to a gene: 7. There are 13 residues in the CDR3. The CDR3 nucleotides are TGTGCCAGCGCCGGGGACAGGGTGGAGACCCAGTACTTC. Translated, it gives CASAGDRVETQYF.

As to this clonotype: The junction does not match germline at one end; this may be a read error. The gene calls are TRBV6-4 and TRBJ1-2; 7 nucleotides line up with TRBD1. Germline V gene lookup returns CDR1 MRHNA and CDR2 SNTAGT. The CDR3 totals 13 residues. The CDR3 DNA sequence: TGTGCCAGCAGGGCAACAGGGGACGGACCCAGGCACTTC. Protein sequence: CASRATGDGPRHF.

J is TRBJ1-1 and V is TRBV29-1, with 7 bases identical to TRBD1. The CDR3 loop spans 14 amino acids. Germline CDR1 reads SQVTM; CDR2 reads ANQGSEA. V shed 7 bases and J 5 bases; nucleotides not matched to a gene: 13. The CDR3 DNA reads TGCAGCGGGTCGATAAGGGACAGAATAACTGAAGCTTTCTTT. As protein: CSGSIRDRITEAFF.

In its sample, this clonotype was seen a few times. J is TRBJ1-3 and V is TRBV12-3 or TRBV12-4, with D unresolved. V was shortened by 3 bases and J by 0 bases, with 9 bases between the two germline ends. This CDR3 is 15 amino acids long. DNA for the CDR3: TGTGCCAGCAGTTTGTCTTTGTTCTCTGGAAACACCATATATTTT. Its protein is CASSLSLFSGNTIYF.

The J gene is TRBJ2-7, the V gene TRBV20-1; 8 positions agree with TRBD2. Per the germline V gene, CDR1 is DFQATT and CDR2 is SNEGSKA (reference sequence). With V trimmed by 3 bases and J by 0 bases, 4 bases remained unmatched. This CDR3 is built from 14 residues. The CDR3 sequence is CSARTGTSSYEQYF. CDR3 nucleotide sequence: TGCAGTGCTAGGACCGGGACTAGCTCCTACGAGCAGTACTTC.

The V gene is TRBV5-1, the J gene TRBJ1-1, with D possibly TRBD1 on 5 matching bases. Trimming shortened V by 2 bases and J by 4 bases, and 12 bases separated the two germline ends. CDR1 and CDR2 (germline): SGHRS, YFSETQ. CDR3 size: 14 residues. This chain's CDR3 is CASSFSQGGTEAFF. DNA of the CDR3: TGCGCCAGCAGCTTCTCCCAGGGCGGCACTGAAGCTTTCTTT.

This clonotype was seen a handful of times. The DNA of the CDR3 is TGTGCCAGCAGCCTTGTGGCTGTCGACAATGAGCAGTTCTTC. Its translation: CASSLVAVDNEQFF. The rearrangement uses TRBV3-1 and TRBJ2-1; D unclear. The CDR3 loop spans 14 amino acids. V lost 4 bases, J lost 5 bases, and 12 bases lay in between. Germline V gene sequence: CDR1 LGHDT, CDR2 YNNKEL (reference sequence).

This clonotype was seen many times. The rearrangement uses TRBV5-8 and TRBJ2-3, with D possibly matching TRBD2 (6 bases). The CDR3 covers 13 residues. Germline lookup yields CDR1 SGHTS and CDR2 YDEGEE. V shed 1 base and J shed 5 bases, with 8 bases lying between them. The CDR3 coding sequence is TGTGCCAGCAGCTTGTGGCGGGAAGATACGCAGTATTTT. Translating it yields CASSLWREDTQYF.

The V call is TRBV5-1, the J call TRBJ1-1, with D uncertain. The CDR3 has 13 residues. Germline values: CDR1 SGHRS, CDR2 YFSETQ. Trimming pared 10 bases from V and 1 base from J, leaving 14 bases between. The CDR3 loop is CAASRETNTEAFF. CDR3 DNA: TGCGCCGCCAGCCGGGAAACGAACACTGAAGCTTTCTTT. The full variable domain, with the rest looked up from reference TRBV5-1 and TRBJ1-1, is KAGVTQTPRYLIKTRGQQVTLSCSPISGHRSVSWYQQTPGQGLQFLFEYFSETQRNKGNFPGRFSGRQFSNSRSEMNVSTLELGDSALYLCAASRETNTEAFFGQGTRLTVV.

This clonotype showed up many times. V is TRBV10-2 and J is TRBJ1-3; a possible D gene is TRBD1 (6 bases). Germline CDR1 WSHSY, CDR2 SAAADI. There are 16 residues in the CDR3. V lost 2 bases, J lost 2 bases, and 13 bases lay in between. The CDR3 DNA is TGCGCCAGCAGTGAGCCTGACAGGTTTACTGGAAACACCATATATTTT. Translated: CASSEPDRFTGNTIYF.

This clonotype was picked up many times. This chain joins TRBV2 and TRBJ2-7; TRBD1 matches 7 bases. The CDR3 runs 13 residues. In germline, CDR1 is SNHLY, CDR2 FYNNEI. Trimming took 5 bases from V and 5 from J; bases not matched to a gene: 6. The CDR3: CASSSTGFNEQYF. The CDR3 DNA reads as TGTGCCAGCAGTTCGACAGGGTTCAACGAGCAGTACTTC.